Following are 18 T cell receptor beta chains from one sample sequenced in a study of early stage breast cancer tumors. The repertoire was sequenced with immunoSEQ multiplex PCR; TCRdb's copy has only in-frame clones and lacks some. Found here are about 70,000 clones, approximately 80% of them singletons; the top ten hold approximately 4.5%. Source material: blood. The receptors originated from a person aged 40-50 years with breast cancer.

The chain employs TRBV29-1 and TRBJ1-1, with no clear D. Germline V lookup: CDR1 SQVTM, CDR2 ANQGSEA. The V end was cut by 2 bases, the J end by 6 bases, with 13 bases between. The CDR3 is 13 residues long. This CDR3 reads CSVETQEFAEAFF. The CDR3 bases are TGCAGCGTTGAAACTCAGGAGTTCGCTGAAGCTTTCTTT.

This rearrangement joins TRBV2 to TRBJ1-1; D is ambiguous. Germline V gives CDR1 SNHLY, CDR2 FYNNEI. Deletions cut 4 bases from V and 0 bases from J, with 9 bases between. This CDR3 has 14 residues. CDR3 nucleotides: TGTGCCAGCAGTGTACTACAGCTGAACACTGAAGCTTTCTTT. It encodes CASSVLQLNTEAFF.

The chain links TRBV30 to TRBJ2-5, with unresolved D. The length of the CDR3 is 14 residues. In germline, CDR1 is GTSNPN, CDR2 SVGIG (reference sequence). V lost 0 bases to trimming and J lost 1 base, with 9 bases between them. The DNA of the CDR3 is TGTGCCTGGAGTGTAACCTCGGTCCAAGAGACCCAGTACTTC. Translating gives CAWSVTSVQETQYF.

The chain carries TRBV29-1 and TRBJ2-7; D gene unclear. The CDR3 is 13 residues long. CDR1 SQVTM and CDR2 ANQGSEA come from the germline V gene. Trimming removed 5 bases from V and 2 bases from J, with 13 bases in between. The CDR3 reads CSVHRPGTYEQYF. The DNA of the CDR3 is TGCAGCGTTCACCGACCTGGAACCTACGAGCAGTACTTC.

This clone is a singleton in its sample. V and J are TRBV9 and TRBJ2-5; the D is unclear. The CDR3 sequence is 15 residues long. CDR1 and CDR2 (germline): SGDLS, YYNGEE. V was pared by 0 bases and J by 5 bases, with 14 bases between. CDR3 region: CASSVDLPPGETQYF. CDR3 DNA: TGTGCCAGCAGCGTAGATCTCCCTCCTGGGGAGACCCAGTACTTC. Drawing the rest from reference TRBV9 and TRBJ2-5, the complete variable domain is DSGVTQTPKHLITATGQRVTLRCSPRSGDLSVYWYQQSLDQGLQFLIQYYNGEERAKGNILERFSAQQFPDLHSELNLSSLELGDSALYFCASSVDLPPGETQYFGPGTRLLVL.

The V and J genes are TRBV7-9 and TRBJ2-1; possibly TRBD2 for D (5 bases). The CDR3 sequence is 14 residues long. The germline V and J ends were trimmed by 5 bases and 6 bases, with 14 bases remaining between them. CDR1 and CDR2 from the germline V gene are SEHNR and FQNEAQ (reference sequence). CDR3 DNA: TGTGCCAGCAGCCGAAGCACGGGGTTCAATGAGCAGTTCTTC. It yields the protein CASSRSTGFNEQFF.

The chain is built from TRBV28 and TRBJ1-2; 10 bases are a match to TRBD1. This CDR3 has 15 residues. The germline gives CDR1 MDHEN, CDR2 SYDVKM. V lost 2 bases, J lost 8 bases, and 8 bases stayed unmatched. As DNA, the CDR3 is TGTGCCAGCAGTTTACGCCGGGACAGGGGTCGAGGCTACACCTTC. Translating gives CASSLRRDRGRGYTF.

The chain carries TRBV6-5 and TRBJ1-1; D is ambiguous. V was cut by 4 bases and J by 5 bases, with 11 bases left in between. Germline loops: CDR1 MNHEY, CDR2 SVGAGI. The length of the CDR3 is 13 residues. CDR3 in amino acids: CASSSQKWTEAFF. The CDR3 DNA reads as TGTGCCAGCAGTTCCCAAAAGTGGACTGAAGCTTTCTTT.

The chain is built from TRBV10-3 and TRBJ2-3, with TRBD2 matching over 14 bases. This CDR3 spans 15 amino acids. Germline CDR1 ENHRY, CDR2 SYGVKD. V lost 4 bases, J lost 5 bases, and 2 bases stayed unmatched. The CDR3 nucleotides are TGTGCCATCAGTGTGGGACTAGCGGGAGTAGATACGCAGTATTTT. It yields the protein CAISVGLAGVDTQYF.

This clone was picked up a small number of times. At one boundary the junction diverges from the germline segment, which might be a read error. The chain combines TRBV18 with TRBJ2-1; maybe TRBD2 (6 bases). Germline V gene lookup returns CDR1 KGHSH and CDR2 LQKENI. The CDR3 totals 12 residues. CDR3: CASSPETSRVVF. The CDR3 coding sequence is TGTGCCAGCTCACCAGAGACTAGTAGGGTGGTCTTC. Full variable domain (outside the CDR3, taken from reference TRBV18 and TRBJ2-1): NAGVMQNPRHLVRRRGQEARLRCSPMKGHSHVYWYRQLPEEGLKFMVYLQKENIIDESGMPKERFSAEFPKEGPSILRIQQVVRGDSAAYFCASSPETSRVVFGPGTRLTVL.

The chain joins TRBV4-1 to TRBJ1-1; no firm D call. Germline lookup yields CDR1 MGHRA and CDR2 YSYEKL. V dropped 4 bases and J dropped 0 bases, with 15 bases sitting between them. The CDR3 covers 16 residues. CDR3 nucleotide sequence: TGCGCCAGCAGCCTCGGTCGGATGAATATGAACACTGAAGCTTTCTTT. It encodes CASSLGRMNMNTEAFF.

The rearrangement joins TRBV28 to TRBJ2-7; the D gene could be TRBD1 or TRBD2 (5 bases each). Germline-derived CDR1 and CDR2 are MDHEN and SYDVKM. With 4 bases removed from V and 7 bases from J, the gap between germline ends came to 17 bases. This CDR3 has 14 amino acids. CDR3 in amino acids: CASSSPGRWIEQYF. The DNA of the CDR3 is TGTGCCAGCAGTTCACCGGGACGGTGGATAGAGCAGTACTTC.

A few counts support this clone. The DNA for the CDR3 is TGTGCCAGCAGCAAGGGAGATGAAAAACTGTTTTTT. Protein: CASSKGDEKLFF. The chain is built from TRBV5-4 and TRBJ1-4; no clear D. CDR1 is SGHNT and CDR2 is YYREEE in the germline V gene (reference sequence). The CDR3 has 12 residues. V lost 4 bases and J 6 bases, leaving 7 bases between the germline ends.

CDR3 residues: CASSVGGTGELFF. The CDR3 DNA follows: TGTGCCAGCAGCGTAGGAGGCACCGGGGAGCTGTTTTTT. The chain combines TRBV9 with TRBJ2-2; D call uncertain. Germline-derived CDR1 and CDR2 are SGDLS and YYNGEE. The CDR3 consists of 13 residues. Between the trimmed V and J ends, which lost 0 bases and 4 bases, there was a span of 4 bases. The complete variable domain, with remaining parts taken from reference TRBV9 and TRBJ2-2, reads DSGVTQTPKHLITATGQRVTLRCSPRSGDLSVYWYQQSLDQGLQFLIQYYNGEERAKGNILERFSAQQFPDLHSELNLSSLELGDSALYFCASSVGGTGELFFGEGSRLTVL.

The chain joins TRBV28 to TRBJ2-5, with D uncertain. The V end lost 7 bases, the J end lost 0 bases, and 15 bases lay between the germline ends. Germline CDR1 and CDR2: MDHEN and SYDVKM. This CDR3 contains 15 residues. The CDR3 region is CASKGVAGNQETQYF. The DNA for the CDR3 is TGTGCCAGCAAGGGTGTCGCTGGGAACCAAGAGACCCAGTACTTC. The full variable domain, rest sourced from reference TRBV28 and TRBJ2-5, is DVKVTQSSRYLVKRTGEKVFLECVQDMDHENMFWYRQDPGLGLRLIYFSYDVKMKEKGDIPEGYSVSREKKERFSLILESASTNQTSMYLCASKGVAGNQETQYFGPGTRLLVL.

This chain links TRBV9 with TRBJ2-7; D unresolved. In germline, CDR1 is SGDLS, CDR2 YYNGEE. This CDR3 has 14 amino acids. Trimming pared 0 bases from V and 3 bases from J, leaving 10 bases between. The CDR3 DNA follows: TGTGCCAGCAGCGTAGCCAGCCGCGACTACGAGCAGTACTTC. This encodes CASSVASRDYEQYF.

CDR3 sequence: CASTELRYEQYF. CDR3 in DNA: TGTGCCAGCACCGAATTACGCTACGAGCAGTACTTC. The chain employs TRBV2 and TRBJ2-7, with D uncertain. The CDR3 loop spans 12 amino acids. From germline, CDR1 is SNHLY and CDR2 FYNNEI. Trimming took off 7 bases at V and 3 bases at J, with 10 bases between the two ends.

J is TRBJ1-5 and V is TRBV19; D unclear. This CDR3 comprises 13 residues. Germline V gene data show CDR1 as LNHDA and CDR2 as SQIVND (reference sequence). V lost 4 bases, J lost 3 bases, and 7 bases lay in between. This CDR3 is CASSRQSNQPQHF. For the CDR3, the DNA is TGTGCCAGTAGTAGACAATCCAATCAGCCCCAGCATTTT.